This entry features one T cell receptor (beta chain) sequence. What it binds is unknown. The PCR used 60 Vbeta and 13 Jbeta primers. Measured with immunoSEQ multiplex PCR; TCRdb has only the in-frame clones, and not every one. This table has 150,000 to 200,000 clones, approximately 90% appearing once. This specimen belongs to a study of cytomegalovirus exposure and HLA in healthy donors. Study-level background: Roughly 180 million T cells yielded roughly 100 million unique TCR beta sequences, as an earlier analysis found. The study's findings and limits: A later analysis by the authors found several of the most significant clusters apparently linked to common viral pathogens. It was reportedly the case that the classifier diagnosed cytomegalovirus status with high specificity and sensitivity.

V lost 4 bases, J lost 4 bases, and 7 bases stayed unmatched. Germline V CDR1 and CDR2: MGHRA, YSYEKL. The CDR3 runs to 14 residues. The chain combines TRBV4-1 with TRBJ2-7; the match to TRBD1 covers 7 bases. The sequenced material came from PBMCs. The source is a boy aged 2 to 9 in good health and CMV-seronegative. CDR3 coding DNA: TGCGCCAGCAGCCCGGACAGGACCCTATACGAGCAGTACTTC. It yields the protein CASSPDRTLYEQYF.